These T cell receptor beta chains were read from a single sample in a study of T cell changes during pregnancy in multiple sclerosis. Here immunoSEQ multiplex PCR was the method, and the copy in TCRdb shows in-frame clones only, minus some. The sample yields tens of thousands of clones, over 90% seen once. This specimen was peripheral blood, taken in the first trimester of pregnancy. Receptors originate from a female donor with multiple sclerosis, enrolled in a pregnancy study. Each CDR3 is given with its conserved first and last residue. A D gene is named only where the DNA matches it firmly.

d_gene	v_gene	j_gene	CDR3nt	CDR3aa
TRBD1	TRBV18	TRBJ1-2	TGTGCCAGCGGGATGGGACAGTTCTTTGATGGCTACACCTTC	CASGMGQFFDGYTF
TRBD1	TRBV6-6	TRBJ2-1	TGTGCCAGCAGACGAGACAGGGTTCTCAATGAGCAGTTCTTC	CASRRDRVLNEQFF
TRBD1	TRBV7-6	TRBJ2-7	TGTGCCAGCAGCCCTGGACAGGGCGTACACGAGCAGTACTTC	CASSPGQGVHEQYF
TRBD1	TRBV7-6	TRBJ1-1	TGTGCCAGCAGCGTACAGGGGGCGGTCGACACTGAAGCTTTCTTT	CASSVQGAVDTEAFF
TRBD1	TRBV5-1	TRBJ2-2	TGCGCCAGCAGCTTCACGCTACAGGGGGCGACCGGGGAGCTGTTTTTT	CASSFTLQGATGELFF
NA	TRBV5-1	TRBJ1-2	TGCGCCAGCAGCTTGTCAGGGAACTATGGCTACACCTTC	CASSLSGNYGYTF
NA	TRBV6-5	TRBJ1-1	TGTGCCAGCAGTTACTTCCAGGAGGGCACTGAAGCTTTCTTT	CASSYFQEGTEAFF
TRBD2	TRBV4-1	TRBJ2-1	TGCGCCAGCAGCCAAATAGCGGGGGGGCCTTGGGATGAGCAGTTCTTC	CASSQIAGGPWDEQFF
TRBD1	TRBV6-4	TRBJ2-7	TGTGCCAGCAGTGACCCCCGGGACAGGGGGCTTGAGCAGTACTTC	CASSDPRDRGLEQYF
NA	TRBV7-3	TRBJ1-1	TGTGCCAGCAGCTTAACGGGGGCGACGAACACTGAAGCTTTCTTT	CASSLTGATNTEAFF
NA	TRBV5-6	TRBJ1-6	TGTGCCAGCAGCCCCTCCAGGGTCCGATTCGGTTCACCCCTCCACTTT	CASSPSRVRFGSPLHF
NA	TRBV7-3	TRBJ1-1	TGTGCCAGCAGCTTATTCATGAACACTGAAGCTTTCTTT	CASSLFMNTEAFF
TRBD2	TRBV6-4	TRBJ2-1	TGTGCCAGCAGTGACAGCGGGGGGGCCAATGAGCAGTTCTTC	CASSDSGGANEQFF
NA	TRBV9	TRBJ2-1	TGTGCCAGCAGCCCAGGGGGGAGTGAGCAGTTCTTC	CASSPGGSEQFF